This T cell receptor beta chain was recorded in a study of beta chain features in type 1 diabetes. CDR3 length: 16 residues. V lost 0 bases and J lost 3, with 12 bases in between. Germline loops: CDR1 MGHRA, CDR2 YSYEKL. Reverse transcribing all isolated RNA meant expressed TCRB transcripts were sequenced. Measured with immunoSEQ multiplex PCR; TCRdb has only the in-frame clones, and not every one. The sample consists of some 250,000 clones, about 26% of them appearing once. Sequenced input: central memory CD4+ T cells from blood. The receptor comes from a young man in good health. The V and J genes are TRBV4-1 and TRBJ1-5; D might be TRBD1 (6 bases). CDR3 nucleotide sequence: TGCGCCAGCAGCCAAGAATGGACAGTTTACAATCAGCCCCAGCATTTT. Its translation is CASSQEWTVYNQPQHF.